Described below is a single TCR beta chain sequence and its context. Its antigen is currently unknown. The entry originates in a study of cytomegalovirus exposure and HLA in healthy donors. PCR employed 60 Vbeta and 13 Jbeta primers. Produced via immunoSEQ multiplex PCR; TCRdb's table is partial and in-frame only. The sample carries 240,000 or so clones, around 81% recorded once. Findings and caveats of the study: Under in vitro conditions, a few CMV-associated chains were confirmed as specific for CMV antigens.

CDR1 is SQVTM and CDR2 is ANQGSEA in the germline V gene. This CDR3 is 14 amino acids long. This chain connects TRBV29-1 to TRBJ2-5; 11 bases map to TRBD1. The closer fit of TRBJ2-7 to the DNA end suggests the J call may be wrong. The receptor comes from a woman aged 60 to 75 in good health and CMV-seropositive. Source material: PBMCs. CDR3 region: CSVEDGTGGYEQYF. The CDR3 coding sequence is TGCAGCGTTGAAGATGGGACAGGGGGGTACGAGCAGTACTTC.